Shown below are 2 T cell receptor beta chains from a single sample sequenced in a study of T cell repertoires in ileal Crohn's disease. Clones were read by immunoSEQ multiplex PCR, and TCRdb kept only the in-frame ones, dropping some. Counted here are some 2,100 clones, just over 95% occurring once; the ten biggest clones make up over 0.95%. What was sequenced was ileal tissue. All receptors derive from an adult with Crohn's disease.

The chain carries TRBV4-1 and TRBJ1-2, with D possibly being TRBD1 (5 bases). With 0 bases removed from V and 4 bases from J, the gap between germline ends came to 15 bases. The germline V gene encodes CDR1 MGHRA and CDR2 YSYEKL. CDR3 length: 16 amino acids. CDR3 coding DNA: TGCGCCAGCAGCCAAGAGCCCTCCCAGGGCGGCTATGGCTACACCTTC. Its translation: CASSQEPSQGGYGYTF.

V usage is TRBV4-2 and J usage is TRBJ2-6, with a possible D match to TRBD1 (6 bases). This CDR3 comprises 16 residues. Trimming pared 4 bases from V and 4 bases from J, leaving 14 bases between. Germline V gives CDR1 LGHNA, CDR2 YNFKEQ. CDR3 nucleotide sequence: TGTGCCAGCAGCCTACCGCAGGGGACCGGGGCCAACGTCCTGACTTTC. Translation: CASSLPQGTGANVLTF.